The 8 T cell receptor beta chains presented below share a single source sample, sequenced in a study of ipilimumab plus nivolumab after autologous stem cell transplantation. Measured with immunoSEQ multiplex PCR; TCRdb has only the in-frame clones, and not every one. The sample lists 15,000 to 20,000 clones; more than 65% were seen once. Sample: PBMCs, taken in a trial of ipilimumab plus nivolumab as post-transplant consolidation. Every receptor here comes from a male donor with diffuse large B-cell lymphoma.

The chain employs TRBV6-1 and TRBJ2-1; D may be TRBD1 or TRBD2 (5 bases each). The CDR3 contains 16 residues. Germline V gene data show CDR1 as MNHNS and CDR2 as SASEGT. The V end lost 2 bases, the J end lost 2 bases, and 13 bases lay between the germline ends. The CDR3 DNA reads as TGTGCCAGCAGTGAACGTACGTGGGACCCCTACAATGAGCAGTTCTTC. Residues: CASSERTWDPYNEQFF.

The rearrangement joins TRBV5-1 to TRBJ2-1, with a possible D match to TRBD1 (5 bases). This CDR3 comprises 14 residues. V dropped 7 bases and J dropped 7 bases, with 18 bases sitting between them. CDR1 is SGHRS, CDR2 YFSETQ, per germline. The CDR3, as DNA: TGCGCCAGCCACTCTGGGGCGGATGGGAATGAGCAGTTCTTC. Amino acids: CASHSGADGNEQFF.

The J gene is TRBJ2-5, the V gene TRBV5-1, with D uncertain. This CDR3 region has 15 residues. V gave up 4 bases and J gave up 0 bases, with 13 bases separating them. From germline, CDR1 is SGHRS and CDR2 YFSETQ. This CDR3 is CASSISSGDQETQYF. As DNA, the CDR3 is TGCGCCAGCAGCATCTCTTCCGGAGACCAAGAGACCCAGTACTTC. The full variable domain, in which reference TRBV5-1 and TRBJ2-5 provide the parts outside the CDR3, is KAGVTQTPRYLIKTRGQQVTLSCSPISGHRSVSWYQQTPGQGLQFLFEYFSETQRNKGNFPGRFSGRQFSNSRSEMNVSTLELGDSALYLCASSISSGDQETQYFGPGTRLLVL.

V is TRBV4-1 and J is TRBJ2-2, with a possible D match to TRBD1 (6 bases). V gave up 3 bases and J gave up 1 base, with 15 bases separating them. The germline V gene has CDR1 MGHRA and CDR2 YSYEKL. CDR3 length equals 17 residues. The CDR3 bases are TGCGCCAGCAGCCAGGAGACGTGGGGGCGGAACACCGGGGAGCTGTTTTTT. Translation gives CASSQETWGRNTGELFF.

The gene calls are TRBV7-6 and TRBJ2-1, with 8 bases matching TRBD2. Looked up from germline, CDR1 is SGHVS and CDR2 is FNYEAQ. The J segment lost 0 bases and the V segment lost 0 bases, leaving 7 bases of the junction unmatched. This CDR3 contains 18 residues. CDR3 loop: CASSLALGGGSSYNEQFF. The DNA of the CDR3 is TGTGCCAGCAGCTTAGCGCTGGGCGGGGGGTCCTCCTACAATGAGCAGTTCTTC.

This clone has a handful of counts. This chain connects TRBV7-2 to TRBJ2-6; no reliable D call. This CDR3 has 15 amino acids. CDR1 SGHTA and CDR2 FQGNSA come from the germline V gene. Trimming shortened V by 1 base and J by 0 bases, and 4 bases separated the two germline ends. In DNA, the CDR3 is TGTGCCAGCAGCTTAGACAGCTCTGGGGCCAACGTCCTGACTTTC. Translation: CASSLDSSGANVLTF.

This clone has more than one count but fewer than ten. The chain couples TRBV14 to TRBJ1-2; the match to TRBD1 covers 9 bases. The length of the CDR3 is 14 residues. The V gene's germline CDR1 is SGHDN and CDR2 FVKESK. The junction had 12 bases not matched to a gene; V was cut back by 2 bases and J by 14 bases. CDR3 sequence (DNA): TGTGCCAGCAGCCAAATGGGACAGGGAGTTAGGCGGACCTTC. As protein: CASSQMGQGVRRTF.

This clone has just one count. This sequence joins TRBV19 and TRBJ1-2; tentative D call: TRBD1 (5 bases). The germline V gene has CDR1 LNHDA and CDR2 SQIVND (reference sequence). The V end lost 1 base, the J end lost 8 bases, and 8 bases lay between the germline ends. This CDR3 has 12 amino acids. The CDR3 reads CASSIAGDGYTF. Written as DNA, the CDR3 is TGTGCCAGTAGTATAGCGGGGGACGGCTACACCTTC.